This T cell receptor beta chain was sequenced for a study of patients and donors after allogeneic stem cell transplantation. The V and J ends lost 3 bases and 6 bases, in that order; junction bases with no gene match: 1. Germline lookup yields CDR1 MNHEY and CDR2 SVGEGT. The CDR3 runs 12 residues. TCRdb reanalysed the RT-PCR reads using MiXCR and keeps one entry per CDR3 protein. The sample lists about 960,000 distinct CDR3 sequences, about a sixth occurring once. Sequencing was done on a sample of blood, either unsorted or a sorted T cell fraction (not recorded which). V and J are TRBV6-2 or TRBV6-3 and TRBJ2-7; 8 bases line up with TRBD2. This sequence was found in a human donor who was either an allogeneic HSCT recipient or a stem cell or donor lymphocyte infusion donor (not recorded which). It is not recorded whose cells these are; they may come from a transplant donor. Here the CDR3 DNA reads TGTGCCAGCAGTTATCGGGAGGGCGAGCAGTACTTC. Translating it yields CASSYREGEQYF.